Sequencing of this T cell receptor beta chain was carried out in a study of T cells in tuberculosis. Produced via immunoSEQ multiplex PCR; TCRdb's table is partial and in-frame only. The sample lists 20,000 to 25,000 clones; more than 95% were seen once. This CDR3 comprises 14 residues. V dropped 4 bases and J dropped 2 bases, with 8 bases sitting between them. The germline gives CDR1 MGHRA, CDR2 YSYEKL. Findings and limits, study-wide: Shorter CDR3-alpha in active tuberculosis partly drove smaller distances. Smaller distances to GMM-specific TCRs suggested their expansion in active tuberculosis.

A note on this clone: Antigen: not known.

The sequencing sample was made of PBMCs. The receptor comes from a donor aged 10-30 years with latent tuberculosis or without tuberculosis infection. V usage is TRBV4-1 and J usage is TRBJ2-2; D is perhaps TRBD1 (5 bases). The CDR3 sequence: CASSLGANTGELFF. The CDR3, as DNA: TGCGCCAGCAGCCTTGGGGCAAACACCGGGGAGCTGTTTTTT.